This T cell receptor beta chain was sequenced for a study of control samples from healthy donors and cancer patients. In germline, CDR1 is GTSNPN, CDR2 SVGIG (reference sequence). This CDR3 has 14 amino acids. V was clipped by 2 bases and J by 4 bases; unmatched bases: 5. Sequencing used immunoSEQ multiplex PCR; TCRdb keeps in-frame clones, though not all of them. The sample includes 74,000 or so clones, around 89% seen only once; the top ten take more than 5.5%. This sequence originates from a man aged 50 to 59 in good health. Sequencing was carried out using blood. The genes are TRBV30 and TRBJ1-2; TRBD1 matches at 9 bases. CDR3 region: CAWSPDRGSYGYTF. DNA of the CDR3: TGTGCCTGGAGTCCTGACAGGGGGTCCTATGGCTACACCTTC.